This T cell receptor (beta chain) was obtained from a study of cytomegalovirus exposure and HLA in healthy donors. Study-wide findings and caveats: Previous analysis showed most TCR beta V segments were productive about 87% or about 30% of the time.

The PCR ran on 60 Vbeta and 13 Jbeta primers. This table comes from immunoSEQ multiplex PCR, and its TCRdb copy is limited to in-frame clones, with some not included. The data show 110,000 to 150,000 clones, roughly 80% seen once. A few counts support this clone. The antigen is not known. This receptor was obtained from a man between 18 and 35 years old in good health and CMV-seronegative. Material for sequencing was PBMCs.

Here the CDR3 reads CASSQPTGGRVEAFF. Here the CDR3 DNA reads TGCGCCAGCAGCCAACCTACAGGGGGCAGGGTTGAAGCTTTCTTT. The chain joins TRBV4-1 to TRBJ1-1; the match to TRBD1 covers 9 bases. Germline-derived CDR1 and CDR2 are MGHRA and YSYEKL. The J segment lost 7 bases and the V segment lost 2 bases, leaving 8 bases of the junction unmatched. This CDR3 has 15 amino acids.